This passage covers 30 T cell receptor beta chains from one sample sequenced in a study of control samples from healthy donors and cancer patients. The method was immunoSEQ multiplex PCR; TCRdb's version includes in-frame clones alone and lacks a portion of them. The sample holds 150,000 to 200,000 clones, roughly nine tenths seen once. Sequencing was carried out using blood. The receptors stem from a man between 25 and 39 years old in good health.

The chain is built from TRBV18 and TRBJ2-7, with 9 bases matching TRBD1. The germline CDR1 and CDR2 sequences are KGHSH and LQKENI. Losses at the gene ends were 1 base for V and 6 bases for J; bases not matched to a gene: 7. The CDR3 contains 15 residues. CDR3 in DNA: TGTGCCAGCTCACCACTTGCACAGGGGGCCTCCGAGCAGTACTTC. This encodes CASSPLAQGASEQYF.

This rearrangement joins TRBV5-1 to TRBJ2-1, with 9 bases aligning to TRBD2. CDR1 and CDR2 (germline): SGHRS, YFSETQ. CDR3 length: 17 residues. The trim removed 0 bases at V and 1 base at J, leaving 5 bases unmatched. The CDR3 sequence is CASSLVSGGRSYNEQFF. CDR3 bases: TGCGCCAGCAGCTTGGTTAGCGGGGGTCGTTCCTACAATGAGCAGTTCTTC.

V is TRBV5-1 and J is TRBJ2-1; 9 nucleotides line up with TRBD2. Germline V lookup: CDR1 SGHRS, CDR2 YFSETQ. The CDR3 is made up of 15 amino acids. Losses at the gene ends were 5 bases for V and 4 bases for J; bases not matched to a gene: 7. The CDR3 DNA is TGCGCCAGCAGTACGACTAGCGGAGCGTACAATGAGCAGTTCTTC. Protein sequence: CASSTTSGAYNEQFF. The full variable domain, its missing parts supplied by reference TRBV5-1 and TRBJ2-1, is KAGVTQTPRYLIKTRGQQVTLSCSPISGHRSVSWYQQTPGQGLQFLFEYFSETQRNKGNFPGRFSGRQFSNSRSEMNVSTLELGDSALYLCASSTTSGAYNEQFFGPGTRLTVL.

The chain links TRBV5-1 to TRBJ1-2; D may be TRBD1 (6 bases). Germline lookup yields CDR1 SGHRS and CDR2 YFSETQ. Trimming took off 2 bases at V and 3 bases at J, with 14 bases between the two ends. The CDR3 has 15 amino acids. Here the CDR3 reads CASSLGGKGDYGYTF. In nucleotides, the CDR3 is TGCGCCAGCAGCTTAGGGGGAAAGGGTGACTATGGCTACACCTTC. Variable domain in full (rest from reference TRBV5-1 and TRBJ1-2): KAGVTQTPRYLIKTRGQQVTLSCSPISGHRSVSWYQQTPGQGLQFLFEYFSETQRNKGNFPGRFSGRQFSNSRSEMNVSTLELGDSALYLCASSLGGKGDYGYTFGSGTRLTVV.

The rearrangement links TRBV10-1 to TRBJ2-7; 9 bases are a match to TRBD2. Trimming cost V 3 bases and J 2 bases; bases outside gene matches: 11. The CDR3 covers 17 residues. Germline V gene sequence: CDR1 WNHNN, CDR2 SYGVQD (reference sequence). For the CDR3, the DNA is TGCGCCAGCAGTGAATTTGCGGGAGGGGGCCGCCCCTACGAGCAGTACTTC. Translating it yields CASSEFAGGGRPYEQYF.

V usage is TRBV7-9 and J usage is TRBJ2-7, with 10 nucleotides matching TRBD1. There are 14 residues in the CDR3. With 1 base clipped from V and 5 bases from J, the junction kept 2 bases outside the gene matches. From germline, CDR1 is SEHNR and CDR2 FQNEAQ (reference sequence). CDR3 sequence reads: CASSLVGTGDEQYF. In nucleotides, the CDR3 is TGTGCCAGCAGCTTAGTGGGGACAGGGGACGAGCAGTACTTC.

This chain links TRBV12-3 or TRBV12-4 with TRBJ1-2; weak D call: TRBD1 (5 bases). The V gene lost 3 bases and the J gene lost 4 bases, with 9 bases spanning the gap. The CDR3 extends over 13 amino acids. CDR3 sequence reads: CASSFQQAYGYTF. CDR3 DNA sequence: TGTGCCAGCAGTTTTCAACAGGCCTATGGCTACACCTTC.

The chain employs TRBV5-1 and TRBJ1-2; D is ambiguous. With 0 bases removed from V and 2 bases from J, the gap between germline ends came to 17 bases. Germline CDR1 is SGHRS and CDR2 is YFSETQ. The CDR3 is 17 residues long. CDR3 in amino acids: CASSLASQRRHNYGYTF. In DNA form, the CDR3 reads TGCGCCAGCAGCTTGGCCTCCCAGAGGAGGCACAACTATGGCTACACCTTC.

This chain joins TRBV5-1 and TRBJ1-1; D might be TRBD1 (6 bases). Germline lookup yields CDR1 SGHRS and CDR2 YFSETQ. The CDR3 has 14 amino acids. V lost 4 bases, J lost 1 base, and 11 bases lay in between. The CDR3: CASSKGDTNTEAFF. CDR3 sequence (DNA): TGCGCCAGCAGCAAAGGGGACACGAACACTGAAGCTTTCTTT.

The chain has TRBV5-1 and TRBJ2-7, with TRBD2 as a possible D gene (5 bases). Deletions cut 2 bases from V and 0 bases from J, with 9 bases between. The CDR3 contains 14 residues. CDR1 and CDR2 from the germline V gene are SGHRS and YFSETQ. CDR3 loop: CASSFAGSSYEQYF. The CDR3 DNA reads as TGCGCCAGCAGCTTTGCTGGGAGCTCCTACGAGCAGTACTTC.

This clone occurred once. This chain's CDR3 is CASSWTGGGYEQYF. Here the CDR3 DNA reads TGTGCCAGCAGTTGGACAGGGGGCGGCTACGAGCAGTACTTC. The V call is TRBV5-4, the J call TRBJ2-7, with 11 bases that match TRBD1. V was pared by 5 bases and J by 3 bases, with 4 bases of the junction left unmatched. There are 14 residues in the CDR3. CDR1 and CDR2 (germline): SGHNT, YYREEE (reference sequence).

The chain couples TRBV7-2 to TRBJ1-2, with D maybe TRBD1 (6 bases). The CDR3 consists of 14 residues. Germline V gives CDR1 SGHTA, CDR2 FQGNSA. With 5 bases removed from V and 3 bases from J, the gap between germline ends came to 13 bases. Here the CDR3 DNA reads TGTGCCAGCAGCCCTGGGGGGCATGACTATGGCTACACCTTC. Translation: CASSPGGHDYGYTF.

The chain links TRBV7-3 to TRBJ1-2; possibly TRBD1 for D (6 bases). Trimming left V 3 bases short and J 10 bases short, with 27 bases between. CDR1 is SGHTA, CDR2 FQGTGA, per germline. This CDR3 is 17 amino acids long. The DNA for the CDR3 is TGTGCCAGCAGCTTGGGACACGCTCTTCCCTTAGGAGAGGACTACACCTTC. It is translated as CASSLGHALPLGEDYTF. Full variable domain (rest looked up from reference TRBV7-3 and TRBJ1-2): GAGVSQTPSNKVTEKGKYVELRCDPISGHTALYWYRQSLGQGPEFLIYFQGTGAADDSGLPNDRFFAVRPEGSVSTLKIQRTERGDSAVYLCASSLGHALPLGEDYTFGSGTRLTVV.

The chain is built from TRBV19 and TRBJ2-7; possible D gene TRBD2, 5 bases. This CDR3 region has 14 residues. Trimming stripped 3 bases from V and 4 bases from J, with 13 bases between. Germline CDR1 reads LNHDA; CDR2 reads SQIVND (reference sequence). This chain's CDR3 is CASSIDGGGYEQYF. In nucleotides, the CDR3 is TGTGCCAGTAGTATCGACGGAGGCGGATACGAGCAGTACTTC.

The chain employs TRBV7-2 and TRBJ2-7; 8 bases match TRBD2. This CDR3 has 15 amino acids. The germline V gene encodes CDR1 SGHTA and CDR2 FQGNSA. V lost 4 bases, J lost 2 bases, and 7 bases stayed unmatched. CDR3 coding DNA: TGTGCCAGCAGCTCCCGGGGTAGCGGGGCCTACGAGCAGTACTTC. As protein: CASSSRGSGAYEQYF.

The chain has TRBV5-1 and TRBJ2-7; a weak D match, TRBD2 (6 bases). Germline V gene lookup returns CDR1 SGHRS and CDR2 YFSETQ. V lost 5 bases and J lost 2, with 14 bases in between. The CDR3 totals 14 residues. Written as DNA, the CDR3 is TGCGCCAGCAGGAGGCAGCGGGCCACCTACGAGCAGTACTTC. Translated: CASRRQRATYEQYF.

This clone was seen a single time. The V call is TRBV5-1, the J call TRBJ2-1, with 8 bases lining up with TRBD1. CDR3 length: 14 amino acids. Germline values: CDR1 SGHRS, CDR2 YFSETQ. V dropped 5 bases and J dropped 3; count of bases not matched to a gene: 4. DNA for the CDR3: TGCGCCAGCAGAGACAGGGGATTCTACAATGAGCAGTTCTTC. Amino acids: CASRDRGFYNEQFF.

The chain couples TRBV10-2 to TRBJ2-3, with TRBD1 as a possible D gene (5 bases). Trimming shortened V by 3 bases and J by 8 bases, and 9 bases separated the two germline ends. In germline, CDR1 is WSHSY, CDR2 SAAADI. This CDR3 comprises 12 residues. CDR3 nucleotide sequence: TGCGCCAGCAGTGAACCCCAGGGTACGCAGTATTTT. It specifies CASSEPQGTQYF.

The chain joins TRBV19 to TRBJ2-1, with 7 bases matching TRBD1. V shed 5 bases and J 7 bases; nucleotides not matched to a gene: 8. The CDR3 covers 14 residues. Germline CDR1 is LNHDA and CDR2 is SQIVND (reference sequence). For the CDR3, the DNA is TGTGCCAGTAGTGACCAGGGGGTCCTGAATGAGCAGTTCTTC. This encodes CASSDQGVLNEQFF.

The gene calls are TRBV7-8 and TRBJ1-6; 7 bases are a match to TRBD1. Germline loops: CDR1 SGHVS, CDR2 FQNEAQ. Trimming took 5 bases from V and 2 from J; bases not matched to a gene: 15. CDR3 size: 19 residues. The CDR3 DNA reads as TGTGCCAGCAGCCGATCGCAGACAGGGATGGGGACCTATAATTCACCCCTCCACTTT. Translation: CASSRSQTGMGTYNSPLHF. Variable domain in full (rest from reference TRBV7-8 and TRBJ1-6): GAGVSQSPRYKVAKRGQDVALRCDPISGHVSLFWYQQALGQGPEFLTYFQNEAQLDKSGLPSDRFFAERPEGSVSTLKIQRTQQEDSAVYLCASSRSQTGMGTYNSPLHFGNGTRLTVT.

This CDR3 is CASSLTAGTGNTIYF. The DNA of the CDR3 is TGTGCCAGCAGCTTAACAGCAGGGACTGGAAACACCATATATTTT. The V call is TRBV7-6, the J call TRBJ1-3; possibly TRBD1 for D (5 bases). The CDR3 is made up of 15 amino acids. Germline V gene sequence: CDR1 SGHVS, CDR2 FNYEAQ. Trimming left V 2 bases short and J 2 bases short, with 10 bases between. Full variable domain (outside the CDR3, taken from reference TRBV7-6 and TRBJ1-3): GAGVSQSPRYKVTKRGQDVALRCDPISGHVSLYWYRQALGQGPEFLTYFNYEAQQDKSGLPNDRFSAERPEGSISTLTIQRTEQRDSAMYRCASSLTAGTGNTIYFGEGSWLTVV.

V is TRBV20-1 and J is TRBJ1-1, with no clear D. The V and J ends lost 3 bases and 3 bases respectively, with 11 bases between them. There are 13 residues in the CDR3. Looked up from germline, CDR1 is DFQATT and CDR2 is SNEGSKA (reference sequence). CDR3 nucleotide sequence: TGCAGTGCTAGTGCCGGCTTGCACACTGAAGCTTTCTTT. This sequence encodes CSASAGLHTEAFF.

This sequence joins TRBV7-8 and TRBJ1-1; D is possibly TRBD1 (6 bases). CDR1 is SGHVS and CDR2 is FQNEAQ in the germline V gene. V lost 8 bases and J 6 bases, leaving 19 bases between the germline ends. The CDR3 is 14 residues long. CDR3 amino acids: CASLEAGAGAEAFF. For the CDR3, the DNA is TGTGCCAGCCTAGAGGCGGGGGCTGGCGCTGAAGCTTTCTTT.

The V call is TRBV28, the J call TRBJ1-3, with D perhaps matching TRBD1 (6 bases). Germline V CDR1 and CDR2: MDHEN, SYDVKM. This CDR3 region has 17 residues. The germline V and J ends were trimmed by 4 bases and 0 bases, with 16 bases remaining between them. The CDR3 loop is CASSSAETGLSGNTIYF. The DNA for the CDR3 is TGTGCCAGCAGTTCAGCCGAGACAGGCCTCTCTGGAAACACCATATATTTT. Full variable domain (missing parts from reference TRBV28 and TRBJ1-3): DVKVTQSSRYLVKRTGEKVFLECVQDMDHENMFWYRQDPGLGLRLIYFSYDVKMKEKGDIPEGYSVSREKKERFSLILESASTNQTSMYLCASSSAETGLSGNTIYFGEGSWLTVV.

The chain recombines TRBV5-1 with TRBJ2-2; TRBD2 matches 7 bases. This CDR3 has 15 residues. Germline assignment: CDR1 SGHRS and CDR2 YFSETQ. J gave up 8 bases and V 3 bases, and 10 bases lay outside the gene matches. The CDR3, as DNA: TGCGCCAGCAGCTACATAGGGAGGGGTCAAGGGGAGCTGTTTTTT. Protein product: CASSYIGRGQGELFF.

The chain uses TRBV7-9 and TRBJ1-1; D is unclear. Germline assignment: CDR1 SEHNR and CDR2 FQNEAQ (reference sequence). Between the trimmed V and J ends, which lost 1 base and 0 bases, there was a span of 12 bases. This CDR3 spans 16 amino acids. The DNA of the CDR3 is TGTGCCAGCAGCTTAGGCGGGGTAGGACTGAACACTGAAGCTTTCTTT. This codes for CASSLGGVGLNTEAFF.

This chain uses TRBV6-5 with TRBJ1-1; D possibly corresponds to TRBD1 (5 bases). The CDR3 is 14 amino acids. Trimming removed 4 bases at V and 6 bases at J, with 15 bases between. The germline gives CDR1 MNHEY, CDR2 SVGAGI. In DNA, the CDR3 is TGTGCCAGCAGTTTGCAACAGGTCGCCCCTGAAGCTTTCTTT. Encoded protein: CASSLQQVAPEAFF.

CDR3 bases: TGTGCCAGCAGTGACCCTTTCCGGGACAACGCCTACGAGCAGTACTTC. It is translated as CASSDPFRDNAYEQYF. V usage is TRBV2 and J usage is TRBJ2-7; D might be TRBD1 (6 bases). Germline assignment: CDR1 SNHLY and CDR2 FYNNEI. The CDR3 extends over 16 amino acids. V was shortened by 3 bases and J by 2 bases, with 17 bases between the two germline ends.

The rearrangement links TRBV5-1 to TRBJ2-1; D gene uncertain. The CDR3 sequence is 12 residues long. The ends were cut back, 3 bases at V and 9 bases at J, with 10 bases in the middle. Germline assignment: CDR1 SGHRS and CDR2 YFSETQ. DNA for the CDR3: TGCGCCAGCAGCTCGAATTTCGGTGAGCAGTTCTTC. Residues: CASSSNFGEQFF. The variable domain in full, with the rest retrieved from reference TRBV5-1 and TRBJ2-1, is KAGVTQTPRYLIKTRGQQVTLSCSPISGHRSVSWYQQTPGQGLQFLFEYFSETQRNKGNFPGRFSGRQFSNSRSEMNVSTLELGDSALYLCASSSNFGEQFFGPGTRLTVL.

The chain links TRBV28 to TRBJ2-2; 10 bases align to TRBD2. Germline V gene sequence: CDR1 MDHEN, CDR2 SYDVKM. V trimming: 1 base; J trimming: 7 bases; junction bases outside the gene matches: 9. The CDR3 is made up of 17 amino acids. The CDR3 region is CASSLFFLAGAVGELFF. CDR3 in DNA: TGTGCCAGCAGTTTATTCTTCCTAGCGGGAGCTGTCGGGGAGCTGTTTTTT.